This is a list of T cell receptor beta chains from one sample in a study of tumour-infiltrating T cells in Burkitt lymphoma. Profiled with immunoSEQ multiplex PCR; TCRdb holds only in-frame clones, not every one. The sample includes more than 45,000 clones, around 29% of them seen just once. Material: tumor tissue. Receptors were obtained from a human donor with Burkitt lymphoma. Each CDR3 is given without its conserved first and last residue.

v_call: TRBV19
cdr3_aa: ASSISGQGRNEQF

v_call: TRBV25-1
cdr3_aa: ASSANTEAF

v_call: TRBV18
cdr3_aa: ASSPGTTSNQPQH

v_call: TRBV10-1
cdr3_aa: ASLDREKIYEQY

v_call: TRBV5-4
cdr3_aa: ASSLAGQSYGYT

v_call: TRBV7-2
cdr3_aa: ASTLIVAGGPSTDTQY

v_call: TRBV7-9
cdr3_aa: ASSPHRREGAGETQY

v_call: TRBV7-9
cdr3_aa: ASSLGDRGHTQY

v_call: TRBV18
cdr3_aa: ASSPVWGSGEQY

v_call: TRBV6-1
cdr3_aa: ASSDLMTGIKDEQY

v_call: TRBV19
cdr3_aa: ASSTRLAGGQETQY

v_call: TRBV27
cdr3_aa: ASRSDRVGHEQY

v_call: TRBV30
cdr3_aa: AWSLRREQPQH

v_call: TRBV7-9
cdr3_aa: ASSPTNRNHRNEKLF

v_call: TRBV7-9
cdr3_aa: ANSPTGAYGYT

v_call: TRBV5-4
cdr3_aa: ANSPSGTDLYEQY

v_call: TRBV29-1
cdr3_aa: SVLRTGGYGYT

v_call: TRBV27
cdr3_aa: ASGYEQY